This T cell receptor (beta chain) came from a study of CD8+ T cells in alopecia areata. Sequencing relied on a cDNA template that was reverse transcribed from extracted RNA. Repertoires were generated with immunoSEQ multiplex PCR, while TCRdb's copy carries only in-frame clones and drops some. The sample lists around 150,000 clones, roughly 58% occurring once. In its sample, this clone was seen a few times. This CDR3 is 15 amino acids long. The trim removed 5 bases at V and 3 bases at J, leaving 7 bases unmatched. The germline V gene has CDR1 SEHNR and CDR2 FQNEAQ (reference sequence). This rearrangement joins TRBV7-9 to TRBJ1-5; 7 positions match TRBD1. The receptor was derived from a human donor in good health. Sequencing was carried out using CD8+ T cells sorted from blood. The CDR3, as DNA: TGTGCCAGCAGCCCCGGGACAGAGAACAATCAGCCCCAGCATTTT. This encodes CASSPGTENNQPQHF.